The clone carrying this TCR beta chain was observed at least ten times. Antigen specificity is unknown. TCRdb used MiXCR to reprocess the reads, holding one entry per CDR3 protein. This table holds about 240,000 distinct CDR3 sequences, roughly an eighth found once. This entry belongs to a study of T cell repertoires in cytomegalovirus infection. Background on the study: Through public TCR beta signatures, both CMV infection and matching HLA type were indicated. Overall study findings and caveats: Ex vivo, HLA-C-restricted CMV-specific TCR beta clonotypes prevailed over the rest of the response. Based on cumulative public TCR beta family frequency, carriers of CMV plus the relevant HLA were identified.

With 0 bases removed from V and 4 bases from J, the gap between germline ends came to 7 bases. The germline gives CDR1 LNHDA, CDR2 SQIVND (reference sequence). The CDR3 contains 14 residues. Sequenced sample: PBMCs. This chain links TRBV19 with TRBJ1-5; D is possibly TRBD1 (5 bases). This clonotype was sampled from a human donor in good health (CMV status not recorded). Some clones in this sample may be carry-over from other donors' samples. DNA for the CDR3: TGTGCCAGTAGTATAGAAGACAGAAATCAGCCCCAGCATTTT. Translated, it gives CASSIEDRNQPQHF.